This passage covers 6 T cell receptor beta chains from one sample sequenced in a study of blood T cell repertoires in COVID-19. Assay: immunoSEQ multiplex PCR; the TCRdb copy retains only in-frame clones and omits some. The sample has under 55,000 clones, roughly 84% seen once; the top ten hold around 14%. The sample consisted of peripheral blood. The receptor source for this set is a human donor in a cohort sampled during active COVID-19.

In DNA, the CDR3 is TGTGCCAGTAGTATAGTCGGAGGGAACACTGAAGCTTTCTTT. Amino acids: CASSIVGGNTEAFF. The chain has TRBV19 and TRBJ1-1; D is undetermined. The CDR3 runs to 14 residues. The germline gives CDR1 LNHDA, CDR2 SQIVND (reference sequence). Trimming took 1 base from V and 1 from J, leaving 7 bases between them.

This clone was seen only a few times. The V gene is TRBV4-2, the J gene TRBJ1-3, with D tentatively TRBD1 (5 bases). The V end was cut by 4 bases, the J end by 0 bases, with 13 bases between. This CDR3 region has 16 residues. Looked up from germline, CDR1 is LGHNA and CDR2 is YNFKEQ. CDR3 sequence (DNA): TGTGCCAGCAGCCGGTCCGTCGGGGGCTCTGGAAACACCATATATTTT. Its protein product is CASSRSVGGSGNTIYF.

The chain recombines TRBV15 with TRBJ2-7; 9 nucleotides align to TRBD2. Germline CDR1 reads LNHNV; CDR2 reads YYDKDF (reference sequence). The CDR3 covers 16 residues. Trimming took 0 bases from V and 6 from J; bases not matched to a gene: 9. The CDR3 loop reads CATSRDGLAGISEQYF. CDR3 in DNA: TGTGCCACCAGCAGAGATGGCCTAGCGGGGATCTCCGAGCAGTACTTC.

The chain combines TRBV4-3 with TRBJ1-5, with D perhaps matching TRBD1 (6 bases). The V end lost 4 bases, the J end lost 4 bases, and 8 bases lay between the germline ends. The germline V gene has CDR1 LGHNA and CDR2 YSLEER. The CDR3 sequence is 13 residues long. The CDR3 loop reads CASSPQGNQPQHF. CDR3 in DNA: TGCGCCAGCAGCCCGCAGGGGAATCAGCCCCAGCATTTT.

The chain uses TRBV18 and TRBJ2-1; TRBD1 aligns across 9 bases. This CDR3 spans 15 amino acids. CDR1 and CDR2 (germline): KGHSH, LQKENI. The J segment lost 7 bases and the V segment lost 3 bases, leaving 7 bases of the junction unmatched. The CDR3 spells CASSPPSTGGNEQFF. The CDR3 bases are TGTGCCAGCTCACCTCCCTCGACAGGGGGGAATGAGCAGTTCTTC.

V and J are TRBV7-9 and TRBJ2-3; D is unclear. The CDR3 extends over 13 amino acids. Germline CDR1 is SEHNR and CDR2 is FQNEAQ (reference sequence). V lost 5 bases to trimming and J lost 4 bases, with 10 bases between them. The DNA for the CDR3 is TGTGCCAGCAGCCCCGCGAGCGCAGATACGCAGTATTTT. This codes for CASSPASADTQYF.